This T cell receptor (beta chain) is drawn from a study of CD8+ T cells in alopecia areata. The overall study: Treatment comprised oral tofacitinib, 5 to 10 mg twice daily, in treated patients. Overall study findings and caveats: Researchers report lesional scalp, most notably alopecia totalis/universalis, outstripped normal scalp in clonality. Scalp samples also yield sequences of resident alphabeta T cells from normal skin.

RNA was extracted and reverse transcribed into cDNA as the sequencing template. The assay was immunoSEQ multiplex PCR, and TCRdb's table has in-frame clones only and misses some. The sample contains roughly 150,000 clones, 87% of which appear only once. As to this clone: Its antigen remains unknown.

The sequencing used CD8+ T cells sorted from blood, collected at week 0. This clonotype was sampled from a human donor with alopecia areata.

For the CDR3, the DNA is TGTGCCAGCAGCGAGGGACTAGCGGCTCCCTACGAGCAGTACTTC. Its protein is CASSEGLAAPYEQYF. The V gene is TRBV13, the J gene TRBJ2-7, with 11 bases aligning to TRBD2. J lost 2 bases, V lost 5 bases, and 5 bases had no gene match. CDR1 is PRHDT, CDR2 FYEKMQ, per germline (reference sequence). CDR3 length: 15 residues.